These 11 T cell receptor beta chains share one sample of origin, sequenced in a study of Ad26.COV2.S vaccination and SARS-CoV-2 variants. Profiling relied on immunoSEQ multiplex PCR, and the TCRdb table lists in-frame clones only, not all of them. The repertoire includes about 140,000 clones, approximately 90% of them detected once, and 4.5% to 6% sits in the top ten. The input for sequencing was peripheral blood, taken after recovery from COVID-19. The receptor set was obtained from a human donor who had recovered from COVID-19.

The rearrangement joins TRBV11-2 to TRBJ1-5; no firm D call. CDR3 size: 14 residues. The germline V and J ends were trimmed by 1 base and 3 bases, with 7 bases remaining between them. CDR1 and CDR2 (germline): SGHAT, FQNNGV. The CDR3 nucleotides are TGTGCCAGCAGCTTAGGCGGATACAATCAGCCCCAGCATTTT. Its translation: CASSLGGYNQPQHF.

J is TRBJ1-2 and V is TRBV7-2; D remains ambiguous. CDR1 and CDR2 (germline): SGHTA, FQGNSA. Trimming stripped 10 bases from V and 4 bases from J, with 13 bases between. This CDR3 contains 12 residues. CDR3 sequence: CATSRVGYGYTF. The CDR3 region has the DNA TGTGCCACCTCAAGGGTGGGCTATGGCTACACCTTC.

The V gene is TRBV11-2, the J gene TRBJ2-1, with 10 bases that match TRBD1. Germline-derived CDR1 and CDR2 are SGHAT and FQNNGV. V shed 5 bases and J 6 bases; nucleotides not matched to a gene: 16. The CDR3 has 18 residues. This CDR3 is CASSPPGTGVSFVNEQFF. For the CDR3, the DNA is TGTGCCAGCAGCCCCCCCGGGACAGGGGTCAGTTTCGTCAATGAGCAGTTCTTC.

This clone was seen only once. The V gene is TRBV7-9, the J gene TRBJ2-7; TRBD1 matches at 8 bases. The trim removed 4 bases at V and 3 bases at J, leaving 5 bases unmatched. The germline V gene encodes CDR1 SEHNR and CDR2 FQNEAQ (reference sequence). The CDR3 totals 14 residues. The CDR3 loop is CASSSLGQGYEQYF. CDR3 coding DNA: TGTGCCAGCAGCTCGCTCGGACAGGGCTACGAGCAGTACTTC.

For the CDR3, the DNA is TGCAGCGTGGGACTAGCGGGGTCAATCACAGATACGCAGTATTTT. Translating gives CSVGLAGSITDTQYF. J is TRBJ2-3 and V is TRBV29-1; the match to TRBD2 covers 13 bases. J gave up 2 bases and V 6 bases, and 5 bases lay outside the gene matches. CDR3 length equals 15 residues. Germline V lookup: CDR1 SQVTM, CDR2 ANQGSEA.

This chain joins TRBV29-1 and TRBJ2-7; no reliable D call. V lost 0 bases and J 1 base, leaving 7 bases between the germline ends. This CDR3 contains 13 residues. The germline gives CDR1 SQVTM, CDR2 ANQGSEA. The CDR3 sequence: CSVEDHQSYEQYF. CDR3 nucleotides: TGCAGCGTTGAAGATCATCAATCCTACGAGCAGTACTTC.

The chain carries TRBV7-2 and TRBJ2-2; 15 bases align to TRBD2. With 5 bases clipped from V and 5 bases from J, the junction kept 3 bases outside the gene matches. CDR3 length equals 16 residues. CDR1 and CDR2 (germline): SGHTA, FQGNSA. The CDR3 DNA reads TGTGCCAGCAGCCCGGGACTAGCGGGGGGAACCGGGGAGCTGTTTTTT. It encodes CASSPGLAGGTGELFF.

The CDR3 spells CAISDSGGPGQETQYF. The CDR3 DNA sequence: TGTGCCATCAGTGACAGCGGGGGGCCCGGACAAGAGACCCAGTACTTC. The rearrangement uses TRBV10-3 and TRBJ2-5, with 9 bases lining up with TRBD2. Germline V gene lookup returns CDR1 ENHRY and CDR2 SYGVKD. The CDR3 is made up of 16 amino acids. J lost 2 bases, V lost 3 bases, and 7 bases had no gene match.

This chain links TRBV7-9 with TRBJ1-1; D unclear. The V end lost 1 base, the J end lost 10 bases, and 13 bases lay between the germline ends. The germline V gene encodes CDR1 SEHNR and CDR2 FQNEAQ (reference sequence). The CDR3 is 13 amino acids. In DNA form, the CDR3 reads TGTGCCAGCAGCTTAGGAACCAATATCGGAGCTTTCTTT. Protein sequence: CASSLGTNIGAFF.

This chain links TRBV6-6 with TRBJ1-5; D is perhaps TRBD1 (6 bases). This CDR3 has 14 amino acids. V shed 6 bases and J shed 6 bases, with 15 bases lying between them. The germline V gene has CDR1 MNHNY and CDR2 SVGAGI (reference sequence). The CDR3: CASSFSGVGQPQHF. The CDR3, as DNA: TGTGCCAGCAGCTTCTCAGGGGTTGGTCAGCCCCAGCATTTT.

The V call is TRBV11-2, the J call TRBJ2-2; D is possibly TRBD2 (6 bases). The germline V gene encodes CDR1 SGHAT and CDR2 FQNNGV. The CDR3 runs 15 residues. V lost 5 bases and J lost 7, with 17 bases in between. The CDR3 region is CASSQGLSLDGELFF. Written as DNA, the CDR3 is TGTGCCAGCAGCCAGGGACTGTCCCTAGACGGGGAGCTGTTTTTT.